This T cell receptor beta chain was captured by sequencing in a study of shared clonotypes between healthy human individuals. Findings and limits, study-wide: Even with large depth, rarefaction showed that sorted-subset sequencing was incomplete.

About this clone itself: Its antigen is undetermined.

Repertoires were generated with immunoSEQ multiplex PCR, while TCRdb's copy carries only in-frame clones and drops some. The table records around 1.9 million clones, 90% to 95% of them present only once. Only CD45RO-negative cells positively selected for CCR7 counted as naive CD8 cells, so terminally differentiated effector memory CD45RA+ cells were excluded. V was cut by 4 bases and J by 1 base, with 8 bases left in between. CDR3 length: 15 residues. CDR1 is LGHNA and CDR2 is YSLEER in the germline V gene. Sequencing was carried out using naive CD8+ T cells from PBMCs. The source is a man aged 18 to 35 in good health. Some clones in this sample may be carry-over from other donors' samples. The chain combines TRBV4-3 with TRBJ2-6; D might be TRBD2 (6 bases). The CDR3 bases are TGCGCCAGCAGCCCGCGGGATTCTGGGGCCAACGTCCTGACTTTC. It translates to CASSPRDSGANVLTF.